The clone carrying this T cell receptor beta chain was counted many times. A read error may account for a junction end that differs from germline. Both TCRalpha and TCRbeta chains were reverse transcribed with V-gene-specific primers. PCR amplification of the TCRs was performed with Phusion for 15 to 25 PCR cycles, and it relied on a constant-region primer together with a V-primer adapter. One entry per CDR3 protein results from TCRdb running MiXCR on the reads. The repertoire holds some 46,000 distinct CDR3 sequences, with 20% to 25% as singletons. Time point: after trial treatment. Described treatment: LDRT plus nivolumab, ipilimumab, low-dose cyclophosphamide and aspirin (RACIN trial). Administered to the donors were nivolumab, ipilimumab, aspirin, low-dose cyclophosphamide and low-dose radiotherapy. This sample was taken from a study of low-dose radiotherapy and immunotherapy resistance in tumors. On the study more broadly: Every 2 weeks, cohort 1 got 0.5 Gy, reaching 6.5 Gy to the planning target volume. The regimen for patients comprised intravenous nivolumab 240 mg every two weeks plus intravenous ipilimumab 1 mg/kg every six weeks. Patients' oral aspirin dose was 300 mg daily across four cycles from cycle 1 day 1.

The CDR3 spans 18 residues. The germline gives CDR1 PRHDT, CDR2 FYEKMQ (reference sequence). The rearrangement joins TRBV13 to TRBJ2-7; 11 nucleotides agree with TRBD2. The sequences come from PBMCs, collected after low-dose radiotherapy plus immunotherapy. This TCR came from a male donor with prostate cancer. The CDR3 bases are TGTGCCACCAGCAGGGGCTATATAGGGACTAGCGGAGCCTACGAGCAGTACTTC. Protein sequence: CATSRGYIGTSGAYEQYF.